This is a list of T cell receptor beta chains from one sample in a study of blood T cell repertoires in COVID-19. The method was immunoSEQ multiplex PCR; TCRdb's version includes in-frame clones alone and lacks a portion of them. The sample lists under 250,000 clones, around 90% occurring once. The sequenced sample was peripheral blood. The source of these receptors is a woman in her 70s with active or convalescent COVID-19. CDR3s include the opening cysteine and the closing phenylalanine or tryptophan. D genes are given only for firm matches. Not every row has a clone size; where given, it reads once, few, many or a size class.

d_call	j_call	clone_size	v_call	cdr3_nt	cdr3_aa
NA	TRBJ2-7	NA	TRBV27	TGTGCCAGCAGTCCCCGGCCACAGGTTTACGAGCAGTACTTC	CASSPRPQVYEQYF
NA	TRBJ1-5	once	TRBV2	TGTGCCAGCAGCGATCTCACAGGGCTGGATCAGCCCCAGCATTTT	CASSDLTGLDQPQHF
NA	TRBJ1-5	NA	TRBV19	TGTGCCAGTAGTATCAGAACAGGGAATTGGAATCAGCCCCAGCATTTT	CASSIRTGNWNQPQHF
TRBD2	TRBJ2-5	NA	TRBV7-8	TGTGCCAGCAGCTTGGGACTACGACAGACCCAGTACTTC	CASSLGLRQTQYF
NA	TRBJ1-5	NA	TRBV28	TGTGCCAGCAGTTACCTCTTTGACAGCAGCAATCAGCCCCAGCATTTT	CASSYLFDSSNQPQHF
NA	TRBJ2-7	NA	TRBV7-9	TGTGCCAGCAGCTCCTACAGGATCTACGAGCAGTACTTC	CASSSYRIYEQYF
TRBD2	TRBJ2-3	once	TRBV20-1	TGCAGTGCTAGTCGGGGGGGATCGGATACGCAGTATTTT	CSASRGGSDTQYF
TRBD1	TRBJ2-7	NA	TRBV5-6	TGTGCCAGCAGCTTGGGACAGGGTGTCCACGAGCAGTACTTC	CASSLGQGVHEQYF
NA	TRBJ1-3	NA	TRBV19	TGTGCCAGCGGGGGGGGGATGTCTGGAAACACCATATATTTT	CASGGGMSGNTIYF
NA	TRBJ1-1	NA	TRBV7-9	TGTGCCAGCCGGGGGGCAAGTGAAGCTTTCTTT	CASRGASEAFF
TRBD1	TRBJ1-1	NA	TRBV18	TGTGCCAGCTCACCACGGGGACAGGGGATGAACACTGAAGCTTTCTTT	CASSPRGQGMNTEAFF
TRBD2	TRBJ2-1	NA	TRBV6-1	TGTGCCAGCAGTTTAGCGGGGGGGCCAAGTGAGCAGTTCTTC	CASSLAGGPSEQFF
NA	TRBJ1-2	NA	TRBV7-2	TGTGCCAGCAGCTTCCCAGGGGTGTCTGGCGGCTACACCTTC	CASSFPGVSGGYTF
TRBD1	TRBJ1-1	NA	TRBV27	TGTGCCAGTAGGACAGGGCCTTATGAAGCTTTCTTT	CASRTGPYEAFF
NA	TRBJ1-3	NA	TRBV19	TGTGCCAGCACCATCCAGGGAACCGGAAACACCATATATTTT	CASTIQGTGNTIYF
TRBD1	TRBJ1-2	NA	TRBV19	TGTGCCAGTGGAACAGGGGGCAGTTGGGGCTATGGCTACACCTTC	CASGTGGSWGYGYTF
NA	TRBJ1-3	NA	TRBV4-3	TGCGCCAGCAGCCTTCAAGAGAGCGGTTATAACACCATATATTTT	CASSLQESGYNTIYF
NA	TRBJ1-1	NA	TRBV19	TGTGCCAGTACTCTTCCGGGGGGTGCTGAAGCTTTCTTT	CASTLPGGAEAFF
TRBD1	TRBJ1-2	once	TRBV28	TGTGCCAGCAGTTTCGACAGGGAGAAGTATGGCTACACCTTC	CASSFDREKYGYTF
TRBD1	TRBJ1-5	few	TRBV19	TGTGCCAGTAGCCAATCTGGGACAGTTAGCAATCAGCCCCAGCATTTT	CASSQSGTVSNQPQHF
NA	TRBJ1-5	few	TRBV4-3	TGCGCCAGCAGCCAAGCCGGCAATCAGCCCCAGCATTTT	CASSQAGNQPQHF
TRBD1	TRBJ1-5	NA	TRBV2	TGTGCCAGCAGGGGACAGCCGACTCAGCCCCAGCATTTT	CASRGQPTQPQHF
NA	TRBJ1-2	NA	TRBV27	TGTGCCAGCAGTTCGATTGGGGGCACGGACTATGGCTACACCTTC	CASSSIGGTDYGYTF
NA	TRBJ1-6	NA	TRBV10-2	TGCGCCACCAATCCTTCCAGGGATGTGAATTCACCCCTCCACTTT	CATNPSRDVNSPLHF
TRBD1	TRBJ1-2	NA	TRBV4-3	TGCGCCAGCAGCCAGACAGGGGGTAACTATGGCTACACCTTC	CASSQTGGNYGYTF
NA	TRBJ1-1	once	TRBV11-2	TGTGCCAGCAGCATTCGCCAGGGGAGAGAAGCTTTCTTT	CASSIRQGREAFF
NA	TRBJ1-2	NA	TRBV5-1	TGCGCCAGCAGCTTGGGGGGCCTCATGAACTGGGGCTACACCTTC	CASSLGGLMNWGYTF
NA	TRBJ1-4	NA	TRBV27	TGTGCCAGCAGTTTATGGGGGGTGACTAATGAAAAACTGTTTTTT	CASSLWGVTNEKLFF
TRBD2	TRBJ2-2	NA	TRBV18	TGTGCCAGCTCACCCACGCGGGGGTCGTTCAGCGGTCCCGGGGAGCTGTTTTTT	CASSPTRGSFSGPGELFF
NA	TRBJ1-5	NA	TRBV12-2	TGTGCACGTTCGGGTCGTTTTTGGGGGGTTTGGGATCAGCCCCAGCATTTT	CARSGRFWGVWDQPQHF
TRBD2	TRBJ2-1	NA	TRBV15	TGTGCCACCAGCACCACTTACCGGGCCGGGGGGAATGAGCAGTTCTTC	CATSTTYRAGGNEQFF
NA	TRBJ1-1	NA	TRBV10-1	TGCGCCAGCAGTGATCCCGGGATAGGCACTGAAGCTTTCTTT	CASSDPGIGTEAFF
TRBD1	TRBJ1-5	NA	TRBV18	TGTGCCAGCTCGCAGGGGACAGCTAGCAATCAGCCCCAGCATTTT	CASSQGTASNQPQHF
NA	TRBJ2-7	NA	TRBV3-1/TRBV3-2	TGTGCCAGCAGCCAAGGGAGGGGGCCTTACGAGCAGTACTTC	CASSQGRGPYEQYF
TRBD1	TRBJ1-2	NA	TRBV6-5	TGTGCCAGCAGCCGAAGACAGGGCAACTATGGCTACACCTTC	CASSRRQGNYGYTF
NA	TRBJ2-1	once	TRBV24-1	TGTGCCACCAGTGATAATTCCCCCCTCAAGAGCTCCTACAATGAGCAGTTCTTC	CATSDNSPLKSSYNEQFF
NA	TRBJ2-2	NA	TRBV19	TGTGCCAGTAGAAACAGGGGACTTGGGACCGGGGAGCTGTTTTTT	CASRNRGLGTGELFF
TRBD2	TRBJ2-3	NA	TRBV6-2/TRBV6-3	TGTGCCAGCAGTTACCTGATCGCTAGCGGGGGGCTCACAGATACGCAGTATTTT	CASSYLIASGGLTDTQYF
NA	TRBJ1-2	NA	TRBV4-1	TGCGCCAGCAGCCAAGAGGGCCCCTATGGCTACACCTTC	CASSQEGPYGYTF
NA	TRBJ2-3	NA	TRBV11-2	TGTGCCAGCAGCTTAACCCTAGCCCTTTCTAGCACAGATACGCAGTATTTT	CASSLTLALSSTDTQYF
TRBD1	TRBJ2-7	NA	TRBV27	TGTGCCAGCAGCCCGGGACAGGGATGGGACGAGCAGTACTTC	CASSPGQGWDEQYF
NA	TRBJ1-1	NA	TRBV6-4	TGTGCCAGCACCTCAGGGATTGACACTGAAGCTTTCTTT	CASTSGIDTEAFF
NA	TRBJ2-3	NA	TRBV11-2	TGTGCCAGCAGCTTATACACAGATACGCAGTATTTT	CASSLYTDTQYF
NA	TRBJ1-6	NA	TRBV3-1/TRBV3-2	TGTGCCACCTCGGGTCTTAGGAATTCACCCCTCCACTTT	CATSGLRNSPLHF
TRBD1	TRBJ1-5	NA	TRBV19	TGTGCCAGTGCCGCAGGGGGCGGGAAAAATCAGCCCCAGCATTTT	CASAAGGGKNQPQHF
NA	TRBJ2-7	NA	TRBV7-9	TGTGCCAGCAGCTTAGGAGACAGTTACTCCTACGAGCAGTACTTC	CASSLGDSYSYEQYF
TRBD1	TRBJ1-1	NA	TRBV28	TGTGCCAGCGGGGCAGGGGGCGTATATGGGAACACTGAAGCTTTCTTT	CASGAGGVYGNTEAFF
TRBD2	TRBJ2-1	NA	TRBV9	TGTGCCAGCAGCGCGAGCGGGGGCCCCTACAATGAGCAGTTCTTC	CASSASGGPYNEQFF
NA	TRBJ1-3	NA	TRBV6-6	TGTGCCAGCAGTTACTCGGTCGGAAGGGGGAACACCATATATTTT	CASSYSVGRGNTIYF
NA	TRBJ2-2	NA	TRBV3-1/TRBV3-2	TGTGCCAGCAGCCAAGAAAGGGGCCCACTGAACACCGGGGAGCTGTTTTTT	CASSQERGPLNTGELFF
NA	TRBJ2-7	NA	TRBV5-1	TGCGCCAGCGGTAGAGGCTACGAGCAGTACTTC	CASGRGYEQYF
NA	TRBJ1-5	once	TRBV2	TGTGCCAGCAGCTTTAGCGGACCAAATCAGCCCCAGCATTTT	CASSFSGPNQPQHF
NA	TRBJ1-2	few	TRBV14	TGTGCCAGCAGTTCAGACAGGCTCGGCTACACCTTC	CASSSDRLGYTF
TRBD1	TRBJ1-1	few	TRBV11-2	TGTGCCAGCAGCTTTGGGACAGGGGCAACTGAAGCTTTCTTT	CASSFGTGATEAFF
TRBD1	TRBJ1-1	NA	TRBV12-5	TGTGCTAGTGGTCCAGGGGACAGGGCGGGGACTGAAGCTTTCTTT	CASGPGDRAGTEAFF